The rows below give T cell receptor beta chains drawn from one sample of a study of cytomegalovirus exposure and HLA in healthy donors. Assay used: immunoSEQ multiplex PCR; TCRdb lists only in-frame clones, some missing. The sample contains hundreds of thousands of clones, 70% to 85% of which appear only once. Sequences were obtained from PBMCs. These receptors all come from a woman in her thirties or forties in good health and CMV-seronegative. Both conserved end residues are part of each CDR3. The order of the fields is J gene, V gene, D gene, clone size, CDR3 protein, CDR3 DNA. D genes are given only for firm matches. The listing skips clone size in some rows; elsewhere it reads once, few, many or a size class.

>TRBJ1-1|TRBV4-1|NA|NA
CASSQVGRGRAKAFF
TGCGCCAGCAGCCAAGTCGGGAGGGGGAGGGCGAAGGCCTTCTTT
>TRBJ1-2|TRBV9|NA|NA
CASSPNGAYGYTF
TGTGCCAGCAGCCCAAACGGAGCCTATGGCTACACCTTC
>TRBJ2-5|TRBV4-3|NA|NA
CASSQDLGSQETQYF
TGCGCCAGCAGCCAAGATCTAGGGAGTCAAGAGACCCAGTACTTC
>TRBJ2-1|TRBV21-1|NA|NA
CASSKCSRARQANEQFF
TGTGCCAGCAGCAAATGTTCTCGGGCTAGACAGGCCAATGAGCAGTTCTTC
>TRBJ2-5|TRBV5-5|NA|NA
CASSLGGDQETQYF
TGTGCCAGCAGCTTGGGGGGGGACCAAGAGACCCAGTACTTC
>TRBJ1-1|TRBV7-6|NA|NA
CASSLASVRNTEAFF
TGTGCCAGCAGCTTAGCGTCGGTACGGAACACTGAAGCTTTCTTT
>TRBJ1-6|TRBV6-5|TRBD1|NA
CASRLTGVNSPLHF
TGTGCCAGCAGATTGACAGGGGTAAATTCACCCCTCCACTTT
>TRBJ2-7|TRBV29-1|NA|NA
CSVGEAYEQYF
TGCAGCGTTGGGGAGGCCTACGAGCAGTACTTC
>TRBJ1-1|TRBV9|NA|NA
CASSVGGQNTEAFF
TGTGCCAGCAGCGTAGGAGGGCAGAACACTGAAGCTTTCTTT
>TRBJ2-2|TRBV11-3|TRBD2|NA
CASDAARGRNTGELFF
TGTGCCAGCGACGCCGCGCGGGGGAGGAACACCGGGGAGCTGTTTTTT
>TRBJ1-2|TRBV29-1|TRBD1|few
CSVTGQGKSGYTF
TGCAGCGTTACGGGACAGGGGAAGTCTGGCTACACCTTC
>TRBJ2-7|TRBV4-3|NA|NA
CASSQDRAGGTYEQYF
TGCGCCAGCAGCCAAGATCGGGCAGGGGGGACCTACGAGCAGTACTTC
>TRBJ1-1|TRBV5-1|TRBD1|few
CASSGQGATEAFF
TGCGCCAGCTCGGGTCAGGGGGCCACTGAAGCTTTCTTT
>TRBJ1-1|TRBV7-9|NA|NA
CASSILTDRNTEAFF
TGTGCCAGCAGCATACTTACAGACAGGAACACTGAAGCTTTCTTT
>TRBJ2-3|TRBV7-2|TRBD2|NA
CASSPWTSGASTDTQYF
TGTGCCAGCAGCCCTTGGACTAGCGGGGCCAGCACAGATACGCAGTATTTT
>TRBJ1-1|TRBV19|NA|once
CASSRAIHRAMNTEAFF
TGTGCCAGTAGTAGAGCCATCCACAGGGCTATGAACACTGAAGCTTTCTTT
>TRBJ1-5|TRBV19|NA|NA
CASSIGAGDGNQPQHF
TGTGCCAGTAGTATAGGGGCAGGGGACGGGAATCAGCCCCAGCATTTT
>TRBJ1-6|TRBV30|NA|NA
CAWGTGFEYSPLHF
TGTGCCTGGGGCACAGGGTTCGAATACTCACCCCTCCACTTT
>TRBJ1-6|TRBV13|TRBD1|NA
CASSTQTGWNSPLHF
TGTGCCAGCAGCACCCAGACAGGGTGGAATTCACCCCTCCACTTT
>TRBJ2-5|TRBV19|TRBD2|few
CASMGTSAQETQYF
TGTGCCAGTATGGGGACTAGCGCTCAAGAGACCCAGTACTTC
>TRBJ2-3|TRBV11-2|NA|NA
CASSLAGTSTDTQYF
TGTGCCAGCAGCTTAGCCGGGACTTCCACAGATACGCAGTATTTT
>TRBJ1-1|TRBV11-2|NA|NA
CASSLDGAPYEAFF
TGTGCCAGCAGCTTAGATGGAGCCCCCTATGAAGCTTTCTTT
>TRBJ1-2|TRBV6-5|TRBD1|once
CASSSSGTDYGYTF
TGTGCCAGCAGTTCGTCCGGGACAGACTATGGCTACACCTTC
>TRBJ2-3|TRBV11-3|NA|NA
CASSHPGGHTRDTQYF
TGTGCCAGCAGCCATCCAGGTGGACACACACGGGATACGCAGTATTTT
>TRBJ2-4|TRBV5-1|NA|NA
CASSLGPEGAKNIQYF
TGCGCCAGCAGCTTGGGTCCCGAGGGAGCCAAAAACATTCAGTACTTC
>TRBJ2-1|TRBV13|NA|NA
CASSPTTGMINNEQFF
TGTGCCAGCAGCCCGACGACCGGGATGATAAACAATGAGCAGTTCTTC
>TRBJ1-1|TRBV6-5|TRBD1|few
CASSPTGDTEAFF
TGTGCCAGCAGCCCGACAGGGGACACTGAAGCTTTCTTT
>TRBJ2-2|TRBV9|TRBD2|NA
CASSVGSSGGAAGELFF
TGTGCCAGCAGCGTAGGTTCTAGCGGGGGGGCCGCCGGGGAGCTGTTTTTT
>TRBJ1-1|TRBV18|TRBD1|NA
CASSPARQGLAFF
TGTGCCAGCTCACCAGCAAGACAGGGGCTAGCTTTCTTT
>TRBJ1-3|TRBV6-1|TRBD1|NA
CASSEEGARGNTIYF
TGTGCCAGCAGCGAGGAGGGGGCGCGGGGAAACACCATATATTTT
>TRBJ1-1|TRBV5-1|TRBD1|NA
CASSLELLGTENTEAFF
TGCGCCAGCAGCTTGGAATTGCTTGGGACAGAGAACACTGAAGCTTTCTTT
>TRBJ2-3|TRBV18|TRBD2|NA
CASSPGLAQSTDTQYF
TGTGCCAGCTCACCTGGACTAGCCCAGAGCACAGATACGCAGTATTTT
>TRBJ2-5|TRBV29-1|TRBD2|NA
CSVGSGGAGETQYF
TGCAGCGTTGGGAGCGGGGGGGCTGGAGAGACCCAGTACTTC
>TRBJ1-5|TRBV2|NA|NA
CASSYGTPNQPQHF
TGTGCCAGCAGCTACGGGACACCAAATCAGCCCCAGCATTTT
>TRBJ1-6|TRBV30|NA|NA
CAWSDTRSIPYNSPLHF
TGTGCCTGGAGTGATACACGATCAATCCCCTATAATTCACCCCTCCACTTT
>TRBJ2-7|TRBV27|TRBD1|NA
CATRQGAYEQYF
TGTGCCACCCGACAGGGAGCATACGAGCAGTACTTC
>TRBJ2-5|TRBV5-1|TRBD1|NA
CASSRTGIQETQYF
TGCGCCAGCAGCCGGACAGGAATCCAAGAGACCCAGTACTTC